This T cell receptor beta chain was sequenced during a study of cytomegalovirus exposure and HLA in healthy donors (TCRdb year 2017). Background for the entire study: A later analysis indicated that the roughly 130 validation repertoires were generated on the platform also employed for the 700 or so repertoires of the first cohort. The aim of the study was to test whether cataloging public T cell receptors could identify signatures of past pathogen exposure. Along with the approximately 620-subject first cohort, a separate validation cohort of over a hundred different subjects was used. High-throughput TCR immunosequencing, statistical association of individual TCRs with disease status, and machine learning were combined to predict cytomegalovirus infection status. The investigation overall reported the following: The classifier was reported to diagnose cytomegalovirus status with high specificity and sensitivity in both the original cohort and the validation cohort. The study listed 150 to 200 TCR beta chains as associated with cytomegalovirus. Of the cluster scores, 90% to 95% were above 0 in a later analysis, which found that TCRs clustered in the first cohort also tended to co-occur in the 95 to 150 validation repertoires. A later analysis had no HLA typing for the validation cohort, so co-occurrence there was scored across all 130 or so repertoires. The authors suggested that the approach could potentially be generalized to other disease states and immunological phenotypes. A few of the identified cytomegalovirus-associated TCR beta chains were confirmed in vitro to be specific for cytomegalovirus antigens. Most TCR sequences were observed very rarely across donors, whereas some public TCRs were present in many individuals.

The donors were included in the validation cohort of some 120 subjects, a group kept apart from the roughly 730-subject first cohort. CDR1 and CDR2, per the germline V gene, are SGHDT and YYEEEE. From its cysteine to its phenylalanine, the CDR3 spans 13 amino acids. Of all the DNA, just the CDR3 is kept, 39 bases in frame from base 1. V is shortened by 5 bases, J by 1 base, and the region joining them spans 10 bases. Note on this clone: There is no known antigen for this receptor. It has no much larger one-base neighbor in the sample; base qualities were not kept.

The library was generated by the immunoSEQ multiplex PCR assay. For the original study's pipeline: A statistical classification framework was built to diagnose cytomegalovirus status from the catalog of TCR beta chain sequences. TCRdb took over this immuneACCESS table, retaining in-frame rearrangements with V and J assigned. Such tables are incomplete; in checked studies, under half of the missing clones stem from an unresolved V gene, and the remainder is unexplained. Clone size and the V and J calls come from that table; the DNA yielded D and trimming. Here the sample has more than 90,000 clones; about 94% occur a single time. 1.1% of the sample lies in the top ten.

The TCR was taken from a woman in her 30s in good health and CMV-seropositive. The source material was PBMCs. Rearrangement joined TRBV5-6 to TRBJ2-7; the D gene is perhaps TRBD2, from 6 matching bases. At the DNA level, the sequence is TGTGCCAGCAGTCCGACTAGGTCCTACGAGCAGTACTTC. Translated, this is CASSPTRSYEQYF. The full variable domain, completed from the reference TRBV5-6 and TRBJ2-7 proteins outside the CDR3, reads DAGVTQSPTHLIKTRGQQVTLRCSPKSGHDTVSWYQQALGQGPQFIFQYYEEEERQRGNFPDRFSGHQFPNYSSELNVNALLLGDSALYLCASSPTRSYEQYFGPGTRLTVT.